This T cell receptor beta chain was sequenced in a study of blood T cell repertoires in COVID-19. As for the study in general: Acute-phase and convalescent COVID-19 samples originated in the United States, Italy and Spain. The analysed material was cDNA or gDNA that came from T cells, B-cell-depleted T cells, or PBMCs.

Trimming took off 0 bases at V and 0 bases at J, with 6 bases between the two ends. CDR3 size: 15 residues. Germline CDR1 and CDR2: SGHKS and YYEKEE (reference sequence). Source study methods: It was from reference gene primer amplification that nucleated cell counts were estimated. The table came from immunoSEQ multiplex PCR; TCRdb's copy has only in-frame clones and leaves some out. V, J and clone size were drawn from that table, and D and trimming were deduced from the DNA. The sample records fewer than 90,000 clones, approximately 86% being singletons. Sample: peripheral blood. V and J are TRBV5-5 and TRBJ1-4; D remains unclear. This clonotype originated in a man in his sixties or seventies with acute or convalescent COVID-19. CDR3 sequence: CASSLGGTTNEKLFF. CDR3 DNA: TGTGCCAGCAGCTTGGGCGGTACAACTAATGAAAAACTGTTTTTT.